Listed below are T cell receptor beta chains from one sample, sequenced in a study of T cell repertoires in cytomegalovirus infection. No antigen is known for these receptors. TCRdb independently ran MiXCR on the reads; one entry per CDR3 protein. The sample lists 340,000 or so distinct CDR3 sequences; 20% to 30% were seen once. The sample here was cultured PBMCs, taken from culture after CMV antigen stimulation. The receptors come from a human donor in good health (CMV status not recorded). Some clones in this sample may be carry-over from other donors' samples. The CDR3 runs from the conserved cysteine through the conserved F or W. Each record gives: V gene, J gene, CDR3 length, D gene, clone size, CDR3 DNA, CDR3 protein. A D gene is named only where the DNA matches it firmly. Clone size appears in some rows only: once, few, many, or a class for an expanded clone.

v_gene: TRBV4-3
j_gene: TRBJ2-3
len: 16
d_gene: -
abundance: -
CDR3nt: TGCGCCAGCAGCCAAGATGTGGGAATCGGCACAGATACGCAGTATTTT
CDR3aa: CASSQDVGIGTDTQYF

v_gene: TRBV6-2/TRBV6-3
j_gene: TRBJ2-7
len: 14
d_gene: TRBD1
abundance: many
CDR3nt: TGTGCCAGCAGTTACCGGACAGGGCTACTGGAGCAGTACTTC
CDR3aa: CASSYRTGLLEQYF

v_gene: TRBV6-6
j_gene: TRBJ2-3
len: 14
d_gene: TRBD2
abundance: -
CDR3nt: TGTGCCAGCAGCGGGACCCGGGGGGGAGATACGCAGTATTTT
CDR3aa: CASSGTRGGDTQYF

v_gene: TRBV28
j_gene: TRBJ2-1
len: 15
d_gene: -
abundance: few
CDR3nt: TGTGCCAGCAGTATACCCGGGACGGTCTACAATGAGCAGTTCTTC
CDR3aa: CASSIPGTVYNEQFF

v_gene: TRBV24-1
j_gene: TRBJ1-5
len: 16
d_gene: TRBD1
abundance: many
CDR3nt: TGTGCCACCAGTGATGGTACAGGGGGCTCCGATCAGCCCCAGCATTTT
CDR3aa: CATSDGTGGSDQPQHF

v_gene: TRBV11-3
j_gene: TRBJ1-5
len: 14
d_gene: -
abundance: few
CDR3nt: TGTGCCAGCAGCTCAGACGGGGGGGATCAGCCCCAGCATTTT
CDR3aa: CASSSDGGDQPQHF

v_gene: TRBV28
j_gene: TRBJ1-5
len: 16
d_gene: TRBD1
abundance: few
CDR3nt: TGTGCCAGCAGAGACAGGGTCCGCGGGAGCAATCAGCCCCAGCATTTT
CDR3aa: CASRDRVRGSNQPQHF

v_gene: TRBV7-9
j_gene: TRBJ2-6
len: 15
d_gene: -
abundance: -
CDR3nt: TGTGCCAGCAGCTTAAGCATCACTGGGGCCAACGTCCTGACTTTC
CDR3aa: CASSLSITGANVLTF

v_gene: TRBV11-3
j_gene: TRBJ2-1
len: 16
d_gene: TRBD2
abundance: few
CDR3nt: TGTGCCAGCAATGCCCCCGGACTAGCGGGCTTCAATGAGCAGTTCTTC
CDR3aa: CASNAPGLAGFNEQFF

v_gene: TRBV20-1
j_gene: TRBJ2-3
len: 15
d_gene: -
abundance: few
CDR3nt: TGCAGTGCTAGAGATCCCCAGCGGCAGGGGGATACGCAGTATTTT
CDR3aa: CSARDPQRQGDTQYF

v_gene: TRBV5-3
j_gene: TRBJ2-1
len: 15
d_gene: -
abundance: -
CDR3nt: TGTGCCAGCAGCTTGGACTCCAAAAGTTACAATGAGCAGTTCTTC
CDR3aa: CASSLDSKSYNEQFF

v_gene: TRBV7-4
j_gene: TRBJ2-7
len: 16
d_gene: TRBD1
abundance: few
CDR3nt: TGTGCCAGCAGCCTGGGTGGACCGGGACAGGGCTACGAGCAGTACTTC
CDR3aa: CASSLGGPGQGYEQYF

v_gene: TRBV6-1
j_gene: TRBJ2-2
len: 16
d_gene: TRBD1
abundance: many
CDR3nt: TGTGCCAGCAGTGGGGGACAGGGGTTGAACACCGGGGAGCTGTTTTTT
CDR3aa: CASSGGQGLNTGELFF

v_gene: TRBV28
j_gene: TRBJ1-1
len: 12
d_gene: -
abundance: -
CDR3nt: TGTGCCAGCAGTTTTCGGGCCGATGAAGCTTTCTTT
CDR3aa: CASSFRADEAFF